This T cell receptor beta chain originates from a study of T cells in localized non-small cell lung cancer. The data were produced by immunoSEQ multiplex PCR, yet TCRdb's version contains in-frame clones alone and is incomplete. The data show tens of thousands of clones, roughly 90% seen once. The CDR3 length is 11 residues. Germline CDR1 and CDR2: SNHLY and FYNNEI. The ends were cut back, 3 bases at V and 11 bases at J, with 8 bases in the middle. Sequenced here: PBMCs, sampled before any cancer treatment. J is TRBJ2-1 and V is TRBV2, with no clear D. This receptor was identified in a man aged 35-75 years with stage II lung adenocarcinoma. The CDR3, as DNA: TGTGCCAGCAGTGATGAGTTCAAGCAGTTCTTC. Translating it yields CASSDEFKQFF.